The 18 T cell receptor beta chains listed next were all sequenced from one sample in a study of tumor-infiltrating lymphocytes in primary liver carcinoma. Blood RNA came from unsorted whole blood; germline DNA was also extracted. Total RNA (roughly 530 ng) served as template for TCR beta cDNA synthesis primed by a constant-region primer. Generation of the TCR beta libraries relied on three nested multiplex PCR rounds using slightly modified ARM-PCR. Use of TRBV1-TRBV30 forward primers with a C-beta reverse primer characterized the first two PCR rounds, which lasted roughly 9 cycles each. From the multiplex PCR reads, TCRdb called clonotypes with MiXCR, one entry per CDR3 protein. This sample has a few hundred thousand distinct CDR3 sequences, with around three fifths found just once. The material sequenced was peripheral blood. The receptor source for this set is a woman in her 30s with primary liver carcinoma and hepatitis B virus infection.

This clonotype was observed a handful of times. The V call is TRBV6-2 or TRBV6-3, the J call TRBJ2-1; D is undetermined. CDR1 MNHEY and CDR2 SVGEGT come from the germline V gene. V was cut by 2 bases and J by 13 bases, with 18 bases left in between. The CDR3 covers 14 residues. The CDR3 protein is CASSYDWRSSVQFF. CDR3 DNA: TGTGCCAGCAGTTACGATTGGAGATCGAGCGTCCAGTTCTTC.

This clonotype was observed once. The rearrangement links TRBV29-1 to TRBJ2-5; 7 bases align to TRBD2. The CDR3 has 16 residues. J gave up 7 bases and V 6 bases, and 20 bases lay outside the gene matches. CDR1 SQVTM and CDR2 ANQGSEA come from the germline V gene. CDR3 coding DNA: TGCAGCGTCGAATTACCGATAGGGGCCTCGGGGGGGACCCAGTACTTC. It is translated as CSVELPIGASGGTQYF.

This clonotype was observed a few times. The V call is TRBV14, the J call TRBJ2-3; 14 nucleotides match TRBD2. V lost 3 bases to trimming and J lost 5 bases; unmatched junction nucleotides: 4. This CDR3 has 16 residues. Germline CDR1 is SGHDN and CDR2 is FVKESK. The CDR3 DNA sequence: TGTGCCAGCAGCCAGGGACTAGCGGGAGTCGTAGATACGCAGTATTTT. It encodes CASSQGLAGVVDTQYF.

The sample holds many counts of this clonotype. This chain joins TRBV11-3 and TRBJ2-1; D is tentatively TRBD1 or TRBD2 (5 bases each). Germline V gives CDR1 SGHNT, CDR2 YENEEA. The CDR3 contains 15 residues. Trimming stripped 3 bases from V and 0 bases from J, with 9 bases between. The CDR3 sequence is CASSFGARSYNEQFF. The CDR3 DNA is TGTGCCAGCAGCTTCGGGGCCCGCTCCTACAATGAGCAGTTCTTC.

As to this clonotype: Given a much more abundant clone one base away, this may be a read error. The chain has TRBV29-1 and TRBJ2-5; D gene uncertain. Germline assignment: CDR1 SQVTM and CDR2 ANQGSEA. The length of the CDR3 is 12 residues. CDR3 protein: CSVGLSQENQYF. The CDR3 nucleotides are TGCAGCGTTGGCCTATCTCAAGAGAACCAGTACTTC.

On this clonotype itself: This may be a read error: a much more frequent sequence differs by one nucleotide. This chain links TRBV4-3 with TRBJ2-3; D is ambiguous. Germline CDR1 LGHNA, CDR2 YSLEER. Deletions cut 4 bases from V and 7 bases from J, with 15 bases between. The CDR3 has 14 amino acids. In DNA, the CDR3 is TGCGCCAGCAGCCCCGGAGTACATGGAAATACGCAGTATTTT. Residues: CASSPGVHGNTQYF.

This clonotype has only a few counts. The CDR3 DNA reads TGTGCCAGCAGCTTGTCCCGGACGGACCAAGAGACCCAGTACTTC. Its protein product is CASSLSRTDQETQYF. The rearrangement links TRBV13 to TRBJ2-5; D not resolved. V shed 3 bases and J shed 0 bases, with 11 bases lying between them. The CDR3 runs to 15 residues. In germline, CDR1 is PRHDT, CDR2 FYEKMQ (reference sequence).

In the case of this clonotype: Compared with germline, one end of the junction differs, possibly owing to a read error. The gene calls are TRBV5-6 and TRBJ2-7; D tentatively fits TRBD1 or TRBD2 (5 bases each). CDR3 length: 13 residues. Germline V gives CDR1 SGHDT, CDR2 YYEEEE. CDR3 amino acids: CAGSSGTRYEQYF. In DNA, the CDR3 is TGTGCCGGCAGCTCCGGGACCCGCTACGAGCAGTACTTC.

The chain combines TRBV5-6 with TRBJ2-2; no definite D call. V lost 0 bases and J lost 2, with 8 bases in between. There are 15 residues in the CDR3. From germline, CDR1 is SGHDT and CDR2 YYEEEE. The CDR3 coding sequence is TGTGCCAGCAGCTTGGTCCTAGTAAACACCGGGGAGCTGTTTTTT. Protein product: CASSLVLVNTGELFF.

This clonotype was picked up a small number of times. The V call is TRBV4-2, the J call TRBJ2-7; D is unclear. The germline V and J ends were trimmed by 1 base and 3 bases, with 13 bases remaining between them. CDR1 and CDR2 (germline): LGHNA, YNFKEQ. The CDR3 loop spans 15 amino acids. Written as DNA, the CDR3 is TGTGCCAGCAGCCAAGGTCTGGGGTTCTTCTACGAGCAGTACTTC. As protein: CASSQGLGFFYEQYF.

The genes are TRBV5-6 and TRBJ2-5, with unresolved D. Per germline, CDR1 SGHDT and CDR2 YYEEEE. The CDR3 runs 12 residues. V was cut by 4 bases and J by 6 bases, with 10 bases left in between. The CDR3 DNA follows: TGTGCCAGCAGCCGTACCCTAAAGACCCAGTACTTC. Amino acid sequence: CASSRTLKTQYF.

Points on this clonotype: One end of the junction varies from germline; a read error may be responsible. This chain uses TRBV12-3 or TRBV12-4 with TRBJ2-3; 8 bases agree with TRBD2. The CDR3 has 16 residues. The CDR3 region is CASSELSGGPTYTQYF. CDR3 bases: TGTGCCAGCAGTGAGCTCAGCGGGGGTCCCACATATACGCAGTATTTT.

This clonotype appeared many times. In DNA, the CDR3 is TGTGCCAGCAGCCAACTATCAGGGGCACTGGTACCCAACGTCCTGACTTTC. Residues: CASSQLSGALVPNVLTF. The chain combines TRBV6-5 with TRBJ2-6; D perhaps matches TRBD1 (6 bases). The CDR3 is 17 residues long. Germline assignment: CDR1 MNHEY and CDR2 SVGAGI. V was clipped by 6 bases and J by 8 bases, with 23 bases between them.

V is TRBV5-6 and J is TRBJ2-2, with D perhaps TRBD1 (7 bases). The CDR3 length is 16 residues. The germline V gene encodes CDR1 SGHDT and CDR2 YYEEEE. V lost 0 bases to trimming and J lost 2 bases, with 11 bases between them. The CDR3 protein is CASSLGQGGNTGELFF. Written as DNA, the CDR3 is TGTGCCAGCAGCTTGGGCCAGGGGGGTAACACCGGGGAGCTGTTTTTT.

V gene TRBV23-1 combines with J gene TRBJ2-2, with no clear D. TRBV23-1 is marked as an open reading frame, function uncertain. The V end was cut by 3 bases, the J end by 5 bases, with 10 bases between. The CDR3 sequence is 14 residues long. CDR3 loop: CASSHYLFTGELFF. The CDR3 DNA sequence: TGCGCCAGCAGTCACTACCTGTTTACCGGGGAGCTGTTTTTT.

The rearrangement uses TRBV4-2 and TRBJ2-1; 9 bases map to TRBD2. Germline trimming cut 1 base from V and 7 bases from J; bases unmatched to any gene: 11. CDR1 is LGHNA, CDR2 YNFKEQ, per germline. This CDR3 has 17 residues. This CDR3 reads CASSQGLAGPVRNEQFF. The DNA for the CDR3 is TGTGCCAGCAGCCAAGGGCTAGCGGGACCGGTCAGAAATGAGCAGTTCTTC.

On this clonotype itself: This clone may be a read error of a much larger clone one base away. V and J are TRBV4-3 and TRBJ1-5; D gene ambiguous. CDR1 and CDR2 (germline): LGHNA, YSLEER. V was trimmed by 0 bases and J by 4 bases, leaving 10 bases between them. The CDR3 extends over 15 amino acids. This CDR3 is CASSQDLINNQPQHF. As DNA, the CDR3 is TGCGCCAGCAGCCAAGATCTGATAAATAATCAGCCCCAGCATTTT.

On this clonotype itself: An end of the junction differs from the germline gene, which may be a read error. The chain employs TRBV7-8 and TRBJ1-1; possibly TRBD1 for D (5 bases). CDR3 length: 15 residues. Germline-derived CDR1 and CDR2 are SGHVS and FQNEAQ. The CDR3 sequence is CANSLMSPGRGGAFF. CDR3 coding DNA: TGTGCCAACAGCTTAATGTCCCCAGGTCGGGGCGGAGCTTTCTTT.